Following are 4 T cell receptor beta chains from one sample sequenced in a study of blood T cells in healthy people across ages. With a J-beta primer mix and a sample-barcoded 5' primer, a second PCR ran 7 to 11 cycles. One entry per CDR3 protein, called by TCRdb with MiXCR from the 5' RACE reads. This sample has about 680,000 distinct CDR3 sequences, with around 45% found just once. The material sequenced was blood. The receptors originated from a woman aged 60 to 75 in good health.

The V gene is TRBV7-2, the J gene TRBJ1-2, with 7 nucleotides matching TRBD1. The CDR3 covers 14 residues. Losses at the gene ends were 0 bases for V and 5 bases for J; bases not matched to a gene: 3. CDR1 is SGHTA and CDR2 is FQGNSA in the germline V gene. The CDR3 region is CASSLAGQRYGYTF. As DNA, the CDR3 is TGTGCCAGCAGCTTAGCGGGACAGCGATATGGCTACACCTTC.

This clonotype was counted only a few times. V and J are TRBV20-1 and TRBJ2-5; no reliable D call. CDR3 size: 16 residues. V lost 0 bases to trimming and J lost 5 bases, with 19 bases between them. CDR1 is DFQATT and CDR2 is SNEGSKA in the germline V gene (reference sequence). As DNA, the CDR3 is TGCAGTGCTAGAGATCGGCTTGGCCTACGGTACGAGACCCAGTACTTC. Amino acid sequence: CSARDRLGLRYETQYF.

This chain uses TRBV2 with TRBJ2-1; D possibly corresponds to TRBD2 (6 bases). The germline V and J ends were trimmed by 9 bases and 0 bases, with 15 bases remaining between them. The CDR3 runs 15 residues. Germline CDR1 reads SNHLY; CDR2 reads FYNNEI. The CDR3 coding sequence is TGTGCCAGTACGCGGGGCTCGAGCTCCTACAATGAGCAGTTCTTC. Its translation is CASTRGSSSYNEQFF.

The CDR3 region is CASSQDRVSDTQYF. The CDR3 coding sequence is TGCGCCAGCAGCCAGGACAGGGTCTCAGATACGCAGTATTTT. The rearrangement uses TRBV4-3 and TRBJ2-3, with 8 bases fitting TRBD1. The CDR3 totals 14 residues. Germline assignment: CDR1 LGHNA and CDR2 YSLEER. V shed 3 bases, J shed 4 bases, and the junction held 3 bases outside the gene matches.